Below, 30 T cell receptor beta chains from the same sample are listed, as sequenced in a study of vaccination effects on CD4 cells after COVID-19. No antigen has been identified for these receptors. Method: immunoSEQ multiplex PCR; TCRdb's copy keeps in-frame clones and lacks some. This table has around 81,000 clones, roughly 80% appearing once. Expansion with viral peptide pools was applied to antigen-specific CD4+ T cells by the ViraFEST assay prior to sequencing. The culture ran for less than 12 days, and then CD4+ T cells were isolated. Subjects were given two BNT162b2 or mRNA-1273 vaccine doses. Sequenced here: CD4+ T cells from PBMCs cultured with HCoV-OC43 spike peptides, sampled after COVID-19 vaccination. This sample's subset: HCoV-OC43 spike overlapping peptide pool stimulation. Source of these receptors: a human donor who received a COVID-19 vaccine.

This clone was seen a handful of times. The chain couples TRBV7-3 to TRBJ2-2; 8 positions agree with TRBD1. V dropped 5 bases and J dropped 8; count of bases not matched to a gene: 10. The CDR3 runs 15 residues. Germline V gene lookup returns CDR1 SGHTA and CDR2 FQGTGA. CDR3 sequence reads: CASSRTIRGPGELFF. The CDR3 DNA reads as TGTGCCAGCAGCCGGACAATCAGGGGGCCTGGGGAGCTGTTTTTT. The complete variable domain, with remaining parts taken from reference TRBV7-3 and TRBJ2-2, reads GAGVSQTPSNKVTEKGKYVELRCDPISGHTALYWYRQSLGQGPEFLIYFQGTGAADDSGLPNDRFFAVRPEGSVSTLKIQRTERGDSAVYLCASSRTIRGPGELFFGEGSRLTVL.

The V call is TRBV7-2, the J call TRBJ1-5; D call uncertain. V was pared by 3 bases and J by 8 bases, with 11 bases between. CDR1 is SGHTA, CDR2 FQGNSA, per germline. The CDR3 loop spans 13 amino acids. This CDR3 is CASSFLGRKPQHF. For the CDR3, the DNA is TGTGCCAGCAGCTTCTTGGGCAGGAAGCCCCAGCATTTT.

The chain combines TRBV19 with TRBJ2-2, with D possibly TRBD2 on 6 matching bases. The CDR3 totals 16 residues. Germline-derived CDR1 and CDR2 are LNHDA and SQIVND (reference sequence). The V end was cut by 3 bases, the J end by 0 bases, with 11 bases between. CDR3 region: CASSIIGGANTGELFF. The CDR3 DNA reads as TGTGCCAGTAGTATTATCGGCGGGGCGAACACCGGGGAGCTGTTTTTT.

J is TRBJ1-1 and V is TRBV11-2, with D tentatively TRBD1 (5 bases). CDR1 and CDR2 (germline): SGHAT, FQNNGV. The CDR3 extends over 14 amino acids. V was trimmed by 5 bases and J by 1 base, leaving 11 bases between them. CDR3 residues: CASSPGTENTEAFF. The DNA of the CDR3 is TGTGCCAGCAGCCCAGGGACGGAGAACACTGAAGCTTTCTTT.

The chain recombines TRBV14 with TRBJ2-1; tentative D call: TRBD1 (6 bases). Trimming removed 1 base at V and 2 bases at J, with 12 bases between. CDR1 is SGHDN, CDR2 FVKESK, per germline. This CDR3 contains 16 residues. The chain's CDR3 is CASSQARTAAYNEQFF. The CDR3 DNA sequence: TGTGCCAGCAGCCAAGCAAGGACAGCGGCCTACAATGAGCAGTTCTTC.

The V gene is TRBV5-6, the J gene TRBJ1-1; 10 nucleotides line up with TRBD1. The CDR3 runs 17 residues. Germline V lookup: CDR1 SGHDT, CDR2 YYEEEE. Trimming took 2 bases from V and 2 from J; bases not matched to a gene: 9. The CDR3 loop reads CASSFRDRGPSNTEAFF. Here the CDR3 DNA reads TGTGCCAGCAGCTTCCGGGACAGGGGCCCTAGTAACACTGAAGCTTTCTTT.

The chain carries TRBV6-5 and TRBJ2-7; D gene uncertain. In germline, CDR1 is MNHEY, CDR2 SVGAGI. Trimming cost V 5 bases and J 0 bases, with 11 bases left between them. CDR3 length equals 14 residues. CDR3 in DNA: TGTGCCAGCAGTCCCGTGCGGAACTCCTACGAGCAGTACGTC. It translates to CASSPVRNSYEQYV.

This clone was observed once. The V and J genes are TRBV28 and TRBJ2-7, with D possibly TRBD1 on 6 matching bases. The CDR3 loop spans 13 amino acids. The germline V gene has CDR1 MDHEN and CDR2 SYDVKM. Trimming stripped 5 bases from V and 3 bases from J, with 11 bases between. Here the CDR3 reads CASSLTGYYEQYV. The CDR3 DNA sequence: TGTGCCAGCAGTCTGACAGGCTACTACGAGCAGTACGTC.

The chain combines TRBV6-5 with TRBJ2-2, with 8 positions matching TRBD2. The ends lost 5 bases at V and 6 bases at J; junction bases unmatched: 2. The V gene's germline CDR1 is MNHEY and CDR2 SVGAGI. This CDR3 has 13 amino acids. CDR3 loop: CASSRGGAGELFF. The CDR3 DNA reads as TGTGCCAGCAGTCGGGGGGGGGCCGGGGAGCTGTTTTTT.

Only one count was recorded for this clone. V usage is TRBV29-1 and J usage is TRBJ2-5, with D possibly matching TRBD2 (5 bases). Trimming removed 6 bases at V and 4 bases at J, with 9 bases between. The CDR3 consists of 11 residues. CDR1 SQVTM and CDR2 ANQGSEA come from the germline V gene. The CDR3: CSVPEGETQYF. The CDR3 region has the DNA TGCAGCGTCCCAGAGGGAGAGACCCAGTACTTC.

The chain joins TRBV6-5 to TRBJ2-3; D may be TRBD1 (5 bases). Per germline, CDR1 MNHEY and CDR2 SVGAGI. V shed 0 bases and J shed 4 bases, with 8 bases lying between them. The CDR3 has 14 amino acids. The CDR3 sequence is CASSYSGRPDTQYF. The CDR3, as DNA: TGTGCCAGCAGTTACTCGGGGCGACCAGATACGCAGTATTTT.

V usage is TRBV2 and J usage is TRBJ1-1; TRBD1 matches at 10 bases. The CDR3 has 13 residues. Germline V gene sequence: CDR1 SNHLY, CDR2 FYNNEI. V shed 6 bases and J 4 bases; nucleotides not matched to a gene: 2. The CDR3 reads CASSRDRGTEAFF. The CDR3 DNA reads TGTGCCAGCAGCCGGGACAGGGGCACTGAAGCTTTCTTT. The variable domain in full, completed from reference TRBV2 and TRBJ1-1, reads EPEVTQTPSHQVTQMGQEVILRCVPISNHLYFYWYRQILGQKVEFLVSFYNNEISEKSEIFDDQFSVERPDGSNFTLKIRSTKLEDSAMYFCASSRDRGTEAFFGQGTRLTVV.

This clone appeared a few times. The rearrangement uses TRBV28 and TRBJ1-4, with D unclear. CDR1 is MDHEN, CDR2 SYDVKM, per germline. V was shortened by 4 bases and J by 12 bases, with 9 bases between the two germline ends. The CDR3 contains 11 residues. The CDR3 spells CASSSPGELFF. DNA of the CDR3: TGTGCCAGCAGTTCCCCGGGCGAACTGTTTTTT. Using reference TRBV28 and TRBJ1-4 for the parts outside the CDR3, the full variable domain is DVKVTQSSRYLVKRTGEKVFLECVQDMDHENMFWYRQDPGLGLRLIYFSYDVKMKEKGDIPEGYSVSREKKERFSLILESASTNQTSMYLCASSSPGELFFGSGTQLSVL.

The V call is TRBV7-7, the J call TRBJ2-1; perhaps TRBD2 as D (5 bases). Germline loops: CDR1 SSHAT, CDR2 FNYEAQ (reference sequence). Trimming stripped 5 bases from V and 4 bases from J, with 9 bases between. The CDR3 has 13 residues. This CDR3 reads CASSPGGYNEQFF. For the CDR3, the DNA is TGTGCCAGCAGCCCGGGCGGGTACAATGAGCAGTTCTTC. The whole variable domain, remainder taken from reference TRBV7-7 and TRBJ2-1, is GAGVSQSPRYKVTKRGQDVTLRCDPISSHATLYWYQQALGQGPEFLTYFNYEAQPDKSGLPSDRFSAERPEGSISTLTIQRTEQRDSAMYRCASSPGGYNEQFFGPGTRLTVL.

The chain carries TRBV7-8 and TRBJ2-5, with 9 nucleotides matching TRBD1. The CDR3 is 16 amino acids. The germline gives CDR1 SGHVS, CDR2 FQNEAQ. After removal of 2 bases from V and 4 bases from J, the junction contained 8 bases not matched to a gene. The DNA of the CDR3 is TGTGCCAGCAGCTTAAGACAGGGGGGTCGCGGAGAGACCCAGTACTTC. Translated, it gives CASSLRQGGRGETQYF.

The V call is TRBV7-9, the J call TRBJ2-3; no clear D. V was cut by 1 base and J by 0 bases, with 8 bases left in between. Per the germline V gene, CDR1 is SEHNR and CDR2 is FQNEAQ (reference sequence). The CDR3 runs to 15 residues. Written as DNA, the CDR3 is TGTGCCAGCAGCTTAGTGTTTACTAGCACAGATACGCAGTATTTT. Protein product: CASSLVFTSTDTQYF.

This clone has a handful of counts. The V call is TRBV5-8, the J call TRBJ1-1; D remains ambiguous. The CDR3 is 15 amino acids. V lost 4 bases, J lost 3 bases, and 16 bases lay in between. Germline CDR1 and CDR2: SGHTS and YDEGEE. The CDR3 DNA reads as TGTGCCAGCAGCCGTGGACGCGGGCGAGACACTGAAGCTTTCTTT. Translation gives CASSRGRGRDTEAFF.

This clone is a singleton in its sample. The J gene is TRBJ2-5, the V gene TRBV30; D is undetermined. This CDR3 has 12 amino acids. The V gene lost 1 base and the J gene lost 7 bases, with 10 bases spanning the gap. Looked up from germline, CDR1 is GTSNPN and CDR2 is SVGIG (reference sequence). The CDR3 protein is CAWSGLLGTQYF. DNA of the CDR3: TGTGCCTGGAGTGGACTGCTGGGGACCCAGTACTTC.

The rearrangement uses TRBV7-2 and TRBJ1-6; D is uncertain. V shed 0 bases and J shed 7 bases, with 13 bases lying between them. The CDR3 consists of 16 residues. The germline V gene has CDR1 SGHTA and CDR2 FQGNSA. Written as DNA, the CDR3 is TGTGCCAGCAGCTTAGCGGTCGGCCTTCCCAATTCACCCCTCCACTTT. Translating gives CASSLAVGLPNSPLHF.

The chain couples TRBV11-3 to TRBJ2-1; D is unresolved. V was pared by 5 bases and J by 2 bases, with 10 bases between. This CDR3 region has 14 residues. In germline, CDR1 is SGHNT, CDR2 YENEEA. CDR3 coding DNA: TGTGCCAGCAGCCCCTCGGGTCCCTACAATGAGCAGTTCTTC. Translated: CASSPSGPYNEQFF.

The chain carries TRBV3-1 (or the pseudogene TRBV3-2) and TRBJ1-5; D remains unclear. The germline V gene encodes CDR1 LGHDT and CDR2 YNNKEL (reference sequence). The CDR3 contains 20 residues. Trimming took off 1 base at V and 4 bases at J, with 26 bases between the two ends. The CDR3 region has the DNA TGTGCCAGCAGCCAAGCGGCGGGCGAGATGGCCGATGCGAAGAATCAGCCCCAGCATTTT. Residues: CASSQAAGEMADAKNQPQHF.

In its sample, this clone was seen a few times. The chain is built from TRBV7-8 and TRBJ1-1; D is uncertain. Per the germline V gene, CDR1 is SGHVS and CDR2 is FQNEAQ. The CDR3 length is 12 residues. Trimming cost V 1 base and J 3 bases, with 3 bases left between them. The CDR3 loop reads CASSLVYTEAFF. The CDR3 DNA reads as TGTGCCAGCAGCTTAGTCTACACTGAAGCTTTCTTT.

This clone appeared once. The V call is TRBV2, the J call TRBJ1-2, with TRBD1 as a possible D gene (6 bases). Germline V lookup: CDR1 SNHLY, CDR2 FYNNEI. With 4 bases removed from V and 5 bases from J, the gap between germline ends came to 8 bases. This CDR3 has 12 amino acids. CDR3 bases: TGTGCCAGCAGTGGGGGGACATATGGCTACACCTTC. Translated: CASSGGTYGYTF.

The J gene is TRBJ2-3, the V gene TRBV18, with 9 bases lining up with TRBD2. This CDR3 is 16 amino acids long. J gave up 2 bases and V 1 base, and 4 bases lay outside the gene matches. Germline V lookup: CDR1 KGHSH, CDR2 LQKENI. CDR3 coding DNA: TGTGCCAGCTCACCACTGGTAGCGGGGGCCACAGATACGCAGTATTTT. As protein: CASSPLVAGATDTQYF.

This clone has a handful of counts. The rearrangement joins TRBV28 to TRBJ1-6; D may be TRBD1 (5 bases). CDR3 size: 16 residues. The V end was cut by 3 bases, the J end by 4 bases, with 13 bases between. Germline CDR1 MDHEN, CDR2 SYDVKM. In DNA form, the CDR3 reads TGTGCCAGCAGTTTGGGTCAGGGAACATATAATTCACCCCTCCACTTT. It encodes CASSLGQGTYNSPLHF.

The gene calls are TRBV5-1 and TRBJ2-1; unclear D gene. Germline lookup yields CDR1 SGHRS and CDR2 YFSETQ. The V and J ends lost 4 bases and 4 bases respectively, with 21 bases between them. The CDR3 loop spans 17 amino acids. The CDR3 DNA sequence: TGCGCCAGCAGCCCAATAACCCGCCCGGACGGGTACAATGAGCAGTTCTTC. It codes for CASSPITRPDGYNEQFF.

In this sample, this clone turned up a few times. The chain has TRBV5-1 and TRBJ1-1; D remains ambiguous. The CDR3 sequence is 14 residues long. V lost 0 bases and J lost 10, with 16 bases in between. CDR1 is SGHRS, CDR2 YFSETQ, per germline. The CDR3 protein is CASSLVTAGSGAFF. CDR3 nucleotides: TGCGCCAGCAGCTTGGTGACCGCCGGGTCGGGAGCTTTCTTT.

The chain combines TRBV10-1 with TRBJ1-1; unclear D gene. The CDR3 length is 15 residues. Germline V gene sequence: CDR1 WNHNN, CDR2 SYGVQD (reference sequence). The V gene lost 3 bases and the J gene lost 0 bases, with 11 bases spanning the gap. The DNA for the CDR3 is TGCGCCAGCAGTGAACAGCCATTTCTGAACACTGAAGCTTTCTTT. Translated: CASSEQPFLNTEAFF.

This clone was found once. The chain joins TRBV24-1 to TRBJ2-3, with D maybe TRBD1 (6 bases). Germline CDR1 reads KGHDR; CDR2 reads SFDVKD. Trimming left V 4 bases short and J 1 base short, with 11 bases between. CDR3 size: 15 residues. CDR3 region: CATSDAGQRTDTQYF. CDR3 sequence (DNA): TGTGCCACCAGTGACGCCGGACAGCGCACAGATACGCAGTATTTT.

The V gene is TRBV19, the J gene TRBJ2-5; 9 nucleotides match TRBD2. The CDR3 is 15 residues long. The ends lost 1 base at V and 5 bases at J; junction bases unmatched: 5. Per germline, CDR1 LNHDA and CDR2 SQIVND (reference sequence). This CDR3 reads CASSIGGGAGETQYF. The CDR3 region has the DNA TGTGCCAGTAGTATAGGCGGGGGGGCTGGGGAGACCCAGTACTTC. The variable domain in full, with the rest retrieved from reference TRBV19 and TRBJ2-5, is DGGITQSPKYLFRKEGQNVTLSCEQNLNHDAMYWYRQDPGQGLRLIYYSQIVNDFQKGDIAEGYSVSREKKESFPLTVTSAQKNPTAFYLCASSIGGGAGETQYFGPGTRLLVL.